What follows describes a single T cell receptor (beta chain). Its antigen remains unknown. With 5 bases removed from V and 0 bases from J, the gap between germline ends came to 14 bases. Germline assignment: CDR1 SGHVS and CDR2 FQNEAQ. The length of the CDR3 is 16 residues. These data originate in a study of vaccination and CD4 T cells after COVID-19. Study information: Stimulation used overlapping spike peptides from SARS-CoV-2, HCoV-NL63, HCoV-OC43 and HCoV-229E. Control cultures were given a CEFX pool, an HIV-1 Nef pool, or no peptide.

Treatment: approximately 9-day PBMC culture with coronavirus spike peptide pools or control peptides (ViraFEST assay). Half-medium replacement with fresh IL-2 medium took place on days 3 and 7. The study sequenced cultured CD4+ T cell DNA using the Oncomine TCR Beta short-read assay. TCRdb re-derived calls from the PCR reads in MiXCR, one entry per CDR3 protein. The sample carries about 16,000 distinct CDR3 sequences, around 61% recorded once. This receptor was identified in a human donor who had recovered from COVID-19. The gene calls are TRBV7-8 and TRBJ1-3, with D possibly being TRBD1 (6 bases). Sample: CD4+ T cells from blood, cultured in vitro. CDR3 bases: TGTGCCAGCAGCCACCTAATAGGGGGCTCTGGAAACACCATATATTTT. This encodes CASSHLIGGSGNTIYF. Filled out from reference TRBV7-8 and TRBJ1-3, the complete variable domain reads GAGVSQSPRYKVAKRGQDVALRCDPISGHVSLFWYQQALGQGPEFLTYFQNEAQLDKSGLPSDRFFAERPEGSVSTLKIQRTQQEDSAVYLCASSHLIGGSGNTIYFGEGSWLTVV.